These 28 T cell receptor beta chains originate from one sample sequenced in a study of blood T cell repertoires in COVID-19. Clones were sequenced by immunoSEQ multiplex PCR, and TCRdb holds only the in-frame ones, with some missing. The table includes 300,000 to 350,000 clones, 90% detected once. Sequenced input: peripheral blood. All receptors come from a woman in her 30s with COVID-19, enrolled during active disease.

The chain joins TRBV4-2 to TRBJ1-1; 7 positions agree with TRBD1. The CDR3 covers 14 residues. Germline loops: CDR1 LGHNA, CDR2 YNFKEQ. J lost 2 bases, V lost 1 base, and 1 base had no gene match. CDR3 in amino acids: CASSQGQGNTEAFF. CDR3 coding DNA: TGTGCCAGCAGCCAAGGACAGGGTAACACTGAAGCTTTCTTT.

The chain links TRBV7-8 to TRBJ2-7; 9 positions match TRBD2. V lost 3 bases and J lost 7; bases outside the gene matches: 7. CDR3 length: 14 residues. Germline CDR1 SGHVS, CDR2 FQNEAQ. CDR3 sequence (DNA): TGTGCCAGCAGCTTCCCTAGCGGGATGGGAGAGCAGTACTTC. Amino acid sequence: CASSFPSGMGEQYF.

This chain connects TRBV19 to TRBJ2-5, with 7 positions matching TRBD2. Trimming took 4 bases from V and 2 from J; bases not matched to a gene: 10. CDR1 is LNHDA, CDR2 SQIVND, per germline (reference sequence). CDR3 length: 16 amino acids. The CDR3 loop reads CASSTFFGGGQETQYF. For the CDR3, the DNA is TGTGCCAGTAGTACCTTTTTTGGGGGAGGGCAAGAGACCCAGTACTTC. The variable domain in full, completed from reference TRBV19 and TRBJ2-5, reads DGGITQSPKYLFRKEGQNVTLSCEQNLNHDAMYWYRQDPGQGLRLIYYSQIVNDFQKGDIAEGYSVSREKKESFPLTVTSAQKNPTAFYLCASSTFFGGGQETQYFGPGTRLLVL.

This clone turned up a few times. The CDR3 DNA reads as TGCGCCAGCAGCCCCGGGACTAGAAGCACCGGGGAGCTGTTTTTT. This codes for CASSPGTRSTGELFF. The chain joins TRBV5-1 to TRBJ2-2; 8 bases are shared with TRBD2. Germline loops: CDR1 SGHRS, CDR2 YFSETQ. With V trimmed by 4 bases and J by 4 bases, 6 bases remained unmatched. The CDR3 runs to 15 residues.

The chain joins TRBV6-5 to TRBJ1-4, with unresolved D. This CDR3 has 14 residues. Trimming removed 2 bases at V and 10 bases at J, with 14 bases between. CDR1 and CDR2 (germline): MNHEY, SVGAGI. The CDR3 sequence: CASSYRGDFGKLFF. Here the CDR3 DNA reads TGTGCCAGCAGTTACCGGGGAGATTTCGGAAAACTGTTTTTT.

This clone was seen just once. The chain carries TRBV7-2 and TRBJ2-5; D remains unclear. This CDR3 contains 13 residues. The V end lost 3 bases, the J end lost 0 bases, and 5 bases lay between the germline ends. Germline V gives CDR1 SGHTA, CDR2 FQGNSA. The CDR3 region has the DNA TGTGCCAGCAGCTTCTCAGACCAAGAGACCCAGTACTTC. It yields the protein CASSFSDQETQYF.

The chain links TRBV10-2 to TRBJ1-1, with 8 bases aligning to TRBD1. CDR3 length equals 15 residues. The J segment lost 8 bases and the V segment lost 4 bases, leaving 12 bases of the junction unmatched. The germline V gene has CDR1 WSHSY and CDR2 SAAADI. CDR3 nucleotides: TGCGCCAGCAGTGGCTTTGACAGGGGAGAGTACGAAGCTTTCTTT. It codes for CASSGFDRGEYEAFF.

This rearrangement joins TRBV20-1 to TRBJ2-1; no clear D gene. CDR1 DFQATT and CDR2 SNEGSKA come from the germline V gene (reference sequence). V lost 1 base, J lost 6 bases, and 4 bases lay in between. CDR3 length: 11 amino acids. CDR3 DNA sequence: TGCAGTGCTAGAGCCTCCAATGAGCAGTTCTTC. Amino acids: CSARASNEQFF.

The J gene is TRBJ1-2, the V gene TRBV29-1; 7 bases fit TRBD1. The CDR3 is made up of 16 amino acids. The germline V gene has CDR1 SQVTM and CDR2 ANQGSEA. The ends lost 3 bases at V and 3 bases at J; junction bases unmatched: 13. CDR3 sequence reads: CSVEGDRVASDYGYTF. Here the CDR3 DNA reads TGCAGCGTTGAGGGCGACAGGGTCGCATCGGACTATGGCTACACCTTC. Filled out from reference TRBV29-1 and TRBJ1-2, the complete variable domain reads SAVISQKPSRDICQRGTSLTIQCQVDSQVTMMFWYRQQPGQSLTLIATANQGSEATYESGFVIDKFPISRPNLTFSTLTVSNMSPEDSSIYLCSVEGDRVASDYGYTFGSGTRLTVV.

The chain carries TRBV6-5 and TRBJ1-4; D gene unclear. With 0 bases removed from V and 5 bases from J, the gap between germline ends came to 13 bases. The CDR3 loop spans 16 amino acids. CDR1 is MNHEY, CDR2 SVGAGI, per germline. The CDR3 sequence is CASSYSNQARNEKLFF. CDR3 in DNA: TGTGCCAGCAGTTACTCGAATCAGGCGCGAAATGAAAAACTGTTTTTT.

The rearrangement joins TRBV5-6 to TRBJ1-1; tentatively, D is TRBD1 (5 bases). The V gene's germline CDR1 is SGHDT and CDR2 YYEEEE. V was pared by 4 bases and J by 4 bases, with 11 bases between. This CDR3 contains 13 residues. This chain's CDR3 is CASSLQVSTEAFF. DNA for the CDR3: TGTGCCAGCAGCCTACAGGTGTCCACTGAAGCTTTCTTT.

This chain uses TRBV7-9 with TRBJ1-6; D uncertain. The CDR3 loop spans 14 amino acids. Germline loops: CDR1 SEHNR, CDR2 FQNEAQ (reference sequence). The V end lost 3 bases, the J end lost 10 bases, and 13 bases lay between the germline ends. CDR3 in amino acids: CASSLIGSSSPLHF. The CDR3 nucleotides are TGTGCCAGCAGCTTGATAGGGTCTAGCTCACCCCTCCACTTT.

This rearrangement joins TRBV7-3 to TRBJ2-3; D may be TRBD2 (6 bases). This CDR3 region has 16 residues. Germline CDR1 is SGHTA and CDR2 is FQGTGA. With 1 base removed from V and 4 bases from J, the gap between germline ends came to 15 bases. The CDR3 loop reads CASSLKGGLDPDTQYF. The CDR3 nucleotides read TGTGCCAGCAGCTTAAAGGGAGGCCTGGACCCAGATACGCAGTATTTT. The variable domain in full, with the rest retrieved from reference TRBV7-3 and TRBJ2-3, is GAGVSQTPSNKVTEKGKYVELRCDPISGHTALYWYRQSLGQGPEFLIYFQGTGAADDSGLPNDRFFAVRPEGSVSTLKIQRTERGDSAVYLCASSLKGGLDPDTQYFGPGTRLTVL.

V is TRBV19 and J is TRBJ2-2, with TRBD2 matching over 12 bases. The V and J ends lost 8 bases and 6 bases, in that order; junction bases with no gene match: 10. Germline-derived CDR1 and CDR2 are LNHDA and SQIVND (reference sequence). This CDR3 is 16 amino acids long. The CDR3 coding sequence is TGTGCCAGTCAAACCTGGGCTAGCGGGAGGGCCGGGGAGCTGTTTTTT. As protein: CASQTWASGRAGELFF.

V gene TRBV10-3 combines with J gene TRBJ2-4; TRBD1 aligns across 10 bases. Germline V CDR1 and CDR2: ENHRY, SYGVKD. Losses at the gene ends were 5 bases for V and 9 bases for J; bases not matched to a gene: 10. The CDR3 is made up of 15 amino acids. The CDR3 bases are TGTGCCATCAGTCCCGGGACAGGGGCCCTAAGCATTCAGTACTTC. Protein sequence: CAISPGTGALSIQYF.

The chain recombines TRBV21-1 with TRBJ2-3; the table's D call TRBD1 went unverified against the DNA. TRBV21-1 is a recognized pseudogene. The CDR3 covers 15 residues. The DNA for the CDR3 is TGTGCCAGCAGCAAAGGGGGCCAGGGGGTAGATACGCAGTATTTT. Amino acids: CASSKGGQGVDTQYF.

This clone was picked up a small number of times. This rearrangement joins TRBV5-1 to TRBJ2-7; 16 nucleotides align to TRBD2. Germline CDR1 and CDR2: SGHRS and YFSETQ. V dropped 4 bases and J dropped 4; count of bases not matched to a gene: 5. The CDR3 loop spans 16 amino acids. The CDR3: CASSPGLAGGLYEQYF. The CDR3 bases are TGCGCCAGCAGCCCGGGACTAGCGGGAGGGTTATACGAGCAGTACTTC.

This rearrangement joins TRBV7-2 to TRBJ1-6; 11 nucleotides align to TRBD1. V shed 0 bases and J 8 bases; nucleotides not matched to a gene: 3. The CDR3 extends over 16 amino acids. The germline V gene has CDR1 SGHTA and CDR2 FQGNSA. The CDR3 DNA reads TGTGCCAGCAGCTTAGCTTGGGACAGGGGGTATTCACCCCTCCACTTT. It codes for CASSLAWDRGYSPLHF.

This chain connects TRBV5-5 to TRBJ1-4, with D hard to call. CDR1 is SGHKS and CDR2 is YYEKEE in the germline V gene (reference sequence). V was pared by 1 base and J by 5 bases, with 9 bases between. This CDR3 has 14 amino acids. This CDR3 is CASSLRSINEKLFF. CDR3 coding DNA: TGTGCCAGCAGCTTGAGGAGTATCAATGAAAAACTGTTTTTT.

This chain connects TRBV10-1 to TRBJ2-3; TRBD2 matches 12 bases. The CDR3 extends over 17 amino acids. With V trimmed by 6 bases and J by 1 base, 8 bases remained unmatched. Germline CDR1 is WNHNN and CDR2 is SYGVQD (reference sequence). In DNA form, the CDR3 reads TGCGCCAGCAGATCGACTAGCGGGAGTCATGGCACAGATACGCAGTATTTT. Residues: CASRSTSGSHGTDTQYF.

The V call is TRBV5-1, the J call TRBJ1-5; tentative D call: TRBD1 (6 bases). Germline CDR1 is SGHRS and CDR2 is YFSETQ. This CDR3 comprises 15 residues. Trimming took 4 bases from V and 3 from J, leaving 14 bases between them. CDR3 coding DNA: TGCGCCAGCAGCCTTACAGGGTATGACAATCAGCCCCAGCATTTT. Protein product: CASSLTGYDNQPQHF. Variable domain in full (rest from reference TRBV5-1 and TRBJ1-5): KAGVTQTPRYLIKTRGQQVTLSCSPISGHRSVSWYQQTPGQGLQFLFEYFSETQRNKGNFPGRFSGRQFSNSRSEMNVSTLELGDSALYLCASSLTGYDNQPQHFGDGTRLSIL.

The V and J genes are TRBV4-1 and TRBJ1-5; possibly TRBD1 for D (5 bases). V lost 2 bases and J 1 base, leaving 12 bases between the germline ends. The CDR3 length is 16 residues. In germline, CDR1 is MGHRA, CDR2 YSYEKL. The CDR3 bases are TGCGCCAGCAGCCAAACGGGGGGAGGGAGCAATCAGCCCCAGCATTTT. As protein: CASSQTGGGSNQPQHF.

The chain combines TRBV5-5 with TRBJ2-7; maybe TRBD1 (6 bases). V was pared by 3 bases and J by 0 bases, with 10 bases between. Germline V gene data show CDR1 as SGHKS and CDR2 as YYEKEE (reference sequence). The CDR3 is made up of 14 amino acids. CDR3 residues: CASSSEDSSYEQYF. Here the CDR3 DNA reads TGTGCCAGCAGCTCGGAGGACAGCTCCTACGAGCAGTACTTC.

This clone was observed once. The chain uses TRBV5-1 and TRBJ1-1, with a tentative D call TRBD1 (6 bases). Germline V lookup: CDR1 SGHRS, CDR2 YFSETQ. The CDR3 spans 14 residues. V lost 4 bases to trimming and J lost 4 bases, with 14 bases between them. The CDR3 region is CASSARTAGTEAFF. In nucleotides, the CDR3 is TGCGCCAGCAGCGCCCGGACAGCAGGCACTGAAGCTTTCTTT.

The V and J genes are TRBV5-6 and TRBJ1-4; the D is unclear. This CDR3 is 13 amino acids long. Germline values: CDR1 SGHDT, CDR2 YYEEEE. Trimming cost V 0 bases and J 15 bases, with 15 bases left between them. Written as DNA, the CDR3 is TGTGCCAGCAGCTTGGCCTCCACGAAGGAGGTGTTTTTT. This translates into CASSLASTKEVFF.

The rearrangement links TRBV5-4 to TRBJ2-1, with D possibly being TRBD2 (6 bases). The CDR3 runs to 15 residues. The germline CDR1 and CDR2 sequences are SGHNT and YYREEE (reference sequence). With 2 bases removed from V and 3 bases from J, the gap between germline ends came to 12 bases. The CDR3 region has the DNA TGTGCCAGCAGCTTCCGGACTACCTTCTACAATGAGCAGTTCTTC. Translating gives CASSFRTTFYNEQFF.

The V and J genes are TRBV7-9 and TRBJ1-2; D might be TRBD1 (5 bases). The CDR3 is made up of 12 amino acids. Per germline, CDR1 SEHNR and CDR2 FQNEAQ (reference sequence). The V end was cut by 0 bases, the J end by 8 bases, with 7 bases between. CDR3 in amino acids: CASSLARTGYTF. The CDR3 nucleotides read TGTGCCAGCAGCTTAGCCCGGACAGGCTACACCTTC.

The V and J genes are TRBV6-1 and TRBJ1-3; 7 bases map to TRBD1. Germline V lookup: CDR1 MNHNS, CDR2 SASEGT. The CDR3 runs to 15 residues. The trim removed 0 bases at V and 5 bases at J, leaving 4 bases unmatched. CDR3 in DNA: TGTGCCAGCAGTGAAGCTTGGGACAGCCGAAACACCATATATTTT. Amino acids: CASSEAWDSRNTIYF.